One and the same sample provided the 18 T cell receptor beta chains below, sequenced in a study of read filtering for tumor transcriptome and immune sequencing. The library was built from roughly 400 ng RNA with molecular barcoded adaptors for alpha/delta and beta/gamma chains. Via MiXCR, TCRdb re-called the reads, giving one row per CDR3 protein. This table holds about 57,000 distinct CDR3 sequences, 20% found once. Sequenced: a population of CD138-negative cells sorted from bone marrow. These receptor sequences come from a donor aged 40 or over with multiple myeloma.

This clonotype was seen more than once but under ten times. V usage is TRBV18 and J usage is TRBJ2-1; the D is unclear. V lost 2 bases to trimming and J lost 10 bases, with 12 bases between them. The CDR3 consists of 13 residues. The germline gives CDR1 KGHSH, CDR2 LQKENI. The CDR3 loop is CASSPTKGLEQFF. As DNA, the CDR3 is TGTGCCAGCTCACCAACGAAAGGGTTAGAGCAGTTCTTC.

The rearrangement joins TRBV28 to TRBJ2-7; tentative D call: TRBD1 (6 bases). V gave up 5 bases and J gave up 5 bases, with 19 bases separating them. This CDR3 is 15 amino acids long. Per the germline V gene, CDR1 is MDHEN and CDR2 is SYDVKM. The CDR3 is CASSPTGESPHEQYF. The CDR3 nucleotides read TGTGCCAGCAGTCCGACAGGCGAGTCCCCCCACGAGCAGTACTTC.

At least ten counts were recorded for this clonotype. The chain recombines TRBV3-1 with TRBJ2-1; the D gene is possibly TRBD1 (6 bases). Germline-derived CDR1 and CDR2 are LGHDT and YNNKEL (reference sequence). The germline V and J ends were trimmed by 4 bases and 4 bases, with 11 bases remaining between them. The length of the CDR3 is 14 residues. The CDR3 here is CASSLLDRYNEQFF. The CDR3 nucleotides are TGTGCCAGCAGCCTACTGGACAGATACAATGAGCAGTTCTTC.

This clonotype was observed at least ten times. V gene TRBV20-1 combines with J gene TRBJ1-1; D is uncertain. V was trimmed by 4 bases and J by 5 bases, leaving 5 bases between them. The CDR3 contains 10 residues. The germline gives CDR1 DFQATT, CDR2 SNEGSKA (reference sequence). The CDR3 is CSAMGTEAFF. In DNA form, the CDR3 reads TGCAGTGCTATGGGGACTGAAGCTTTCTTT.

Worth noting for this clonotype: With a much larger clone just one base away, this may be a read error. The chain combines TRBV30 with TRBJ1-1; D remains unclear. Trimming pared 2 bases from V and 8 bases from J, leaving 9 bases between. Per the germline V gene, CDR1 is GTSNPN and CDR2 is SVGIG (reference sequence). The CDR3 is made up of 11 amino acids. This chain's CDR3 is CAWSRGYEAFF. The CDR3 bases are TGTGCCTGGAGTAGAGGGTACGAAGCTTTCTTT.

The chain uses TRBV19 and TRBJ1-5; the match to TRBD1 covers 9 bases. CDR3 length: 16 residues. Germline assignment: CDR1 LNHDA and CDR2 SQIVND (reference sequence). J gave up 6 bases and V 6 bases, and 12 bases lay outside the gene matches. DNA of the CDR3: TGTGCCAGTAGCGGCGATGGGACAGGGATTTCTCAGCCCCAGCATTTT. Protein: CASSGDGTGISQPQHF. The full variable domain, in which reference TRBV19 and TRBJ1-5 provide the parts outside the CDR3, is DGGITQSPKYLFRKEGQNVTLSCEQNLNHDAMYWYRQDPGQGLRLIYYSQIVNDFQKGDIAEGYSVSREKKESFPLTVTSAQKNPTAFYLCASSGDGTGISQPQHFGDGTRLSIL.

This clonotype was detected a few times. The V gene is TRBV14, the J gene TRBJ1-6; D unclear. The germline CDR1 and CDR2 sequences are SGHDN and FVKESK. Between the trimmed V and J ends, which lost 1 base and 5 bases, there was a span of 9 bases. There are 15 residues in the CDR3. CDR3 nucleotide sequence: TGTGCCAGCAGCCAAGGGACCGCTAATAATTCACCCCTCCACTTT. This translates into CASSQGTANNSPLHF.

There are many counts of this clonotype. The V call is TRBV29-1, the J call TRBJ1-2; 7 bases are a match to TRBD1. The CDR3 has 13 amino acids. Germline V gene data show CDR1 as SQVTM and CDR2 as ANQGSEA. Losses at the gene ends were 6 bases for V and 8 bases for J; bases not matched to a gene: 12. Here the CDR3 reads CSVSGTARGGYTF. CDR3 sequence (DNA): TGCAGCGTGTCAGGGACAGCCAGAGGCGGCTACACCTTC. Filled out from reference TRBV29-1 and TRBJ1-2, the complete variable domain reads SAVISQKPSRDICQRGTSLTIQCQVDSQVTMMFWYRQQPGQSLTLIATANQGSEATYESGFVIDKFPISRPNLTFSTLTVSNMSPEDSSIYLCSVSGTARGGYTFGSGTRLTVV.

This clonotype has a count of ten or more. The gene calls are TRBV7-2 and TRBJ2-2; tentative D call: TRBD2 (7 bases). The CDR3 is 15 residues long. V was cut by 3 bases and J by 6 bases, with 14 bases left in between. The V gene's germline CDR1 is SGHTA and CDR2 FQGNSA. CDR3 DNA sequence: TGTGCCAGCAGCTTCGGGGGCGCGGGAGCCGGGGAGCTGTTTTTT. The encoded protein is CASSFGGAGAGELFF. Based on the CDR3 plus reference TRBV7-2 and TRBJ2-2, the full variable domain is GAGVSQSPSNKVTEKGKDVELRCDPISGHTALYWYRQSLGQGLEFLIYFQGNSAPDKSGLPSDRFSAERTGGSVSTLTIQRTQQEDSAVYLCASSFGGAGAGELFFGEGSRLTVL.

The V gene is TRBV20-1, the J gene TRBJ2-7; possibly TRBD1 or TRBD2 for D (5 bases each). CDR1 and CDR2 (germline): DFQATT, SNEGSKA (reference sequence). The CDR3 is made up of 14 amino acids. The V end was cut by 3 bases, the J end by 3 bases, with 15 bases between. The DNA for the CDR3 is TGCAGTGCTAGGCCCCGGGGACGGGACTACGAGCAGTACTTC. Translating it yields CSARPRGRDYEQYF.

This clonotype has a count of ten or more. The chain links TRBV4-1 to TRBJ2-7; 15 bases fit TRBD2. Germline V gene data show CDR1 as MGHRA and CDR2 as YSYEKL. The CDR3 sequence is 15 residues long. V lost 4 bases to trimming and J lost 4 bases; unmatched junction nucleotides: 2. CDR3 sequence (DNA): TGCGCCAGCAGCCCGGGACTAGCGGGGGGATACGAGCAGTACTTC. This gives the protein CASSPGLAGGYEQYF.

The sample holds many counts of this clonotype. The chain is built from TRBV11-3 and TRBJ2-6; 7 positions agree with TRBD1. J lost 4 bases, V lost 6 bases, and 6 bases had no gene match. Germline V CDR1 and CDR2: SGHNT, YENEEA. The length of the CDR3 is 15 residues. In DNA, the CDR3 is TGTGCCAGCAGGACACAGGGGTTCGGGGCCAACGTCCTGACTTTC. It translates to CASRTQGFGANVLTF.

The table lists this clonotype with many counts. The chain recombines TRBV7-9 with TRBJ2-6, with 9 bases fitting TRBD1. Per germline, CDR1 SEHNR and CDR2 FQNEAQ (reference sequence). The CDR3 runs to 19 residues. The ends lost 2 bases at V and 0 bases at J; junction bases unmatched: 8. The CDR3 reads CASSLIGTGYRSGANVLTF. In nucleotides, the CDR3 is TGTGCCAGCAGCTTAATCGGGACAGGGTACCGCTCTGGGGCCAACGTCCTGACTTTC.

The CDR3 coding sequence is TGTGCCAGTAGTTTAAACCGTCGATTGGAGGGGTCAAGGCAGCCCCAGCATTTT. Its translation: CASSLNRRLEGSRQPQHF. This chain links TRBV19 with TRBJ1-5; TRBD1 might be the D (5 bases). This CDR3 region has 18 residues. V was trimmed by 5 bases and J by 7 bases, leaving 27 bases between them. Germline CDR1 LNHDA, CDR2 SQIVND (reference sequence).

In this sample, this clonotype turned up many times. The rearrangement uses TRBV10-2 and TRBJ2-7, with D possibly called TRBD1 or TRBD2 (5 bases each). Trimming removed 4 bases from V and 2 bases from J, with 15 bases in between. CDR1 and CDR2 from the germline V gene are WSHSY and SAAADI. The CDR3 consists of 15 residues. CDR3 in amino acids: CASSVGTHTTYEQYF. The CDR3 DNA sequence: TGCGCCAGCAGTGTCGGGACCCACACAACCTACGAGCAGTACTTC.

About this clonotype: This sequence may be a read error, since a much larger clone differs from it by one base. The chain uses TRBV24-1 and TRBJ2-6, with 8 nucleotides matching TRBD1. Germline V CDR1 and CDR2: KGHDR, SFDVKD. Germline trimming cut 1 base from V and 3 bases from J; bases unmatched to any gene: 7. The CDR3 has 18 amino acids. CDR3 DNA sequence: TGTGCCACCAGTGATTTTGGCCAGGGGGCGAGTGGGGCCAACGTCCTGACTTTC. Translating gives CATSDFGQGASGANVLTF.

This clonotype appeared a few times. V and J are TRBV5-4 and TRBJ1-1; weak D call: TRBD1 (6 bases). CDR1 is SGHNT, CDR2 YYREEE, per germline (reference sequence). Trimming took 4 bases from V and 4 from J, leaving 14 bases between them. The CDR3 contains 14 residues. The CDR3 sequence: CASSPPGGATEAFF. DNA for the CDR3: TGTGCCAGCAGCCCCCCCGGGGGGGCCACTGAAGCTTTCTTT.

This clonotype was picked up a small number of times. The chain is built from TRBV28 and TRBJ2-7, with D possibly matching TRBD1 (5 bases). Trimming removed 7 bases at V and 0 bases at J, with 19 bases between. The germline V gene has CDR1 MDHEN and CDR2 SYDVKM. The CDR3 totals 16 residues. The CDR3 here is CASNPLAGWSSYEQYF. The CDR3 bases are TGTGCCAGCAACCCCCTCGCAGGGTGGAGCTCCTACGAGCAGTACTTC.